The sequence of this T cell receptor (beta chain) was determined in a study of OX40 agonist ivuxolimab in advanced cancers. CDR1 and CDR2 (germline): MNHEY, SMNVEV (reference sequence). The J segment lost 5 bases and the V segment lost 6 bases, leaving 4 bases of the junction unmatched. There are 14 residues in the CDR3. Assay: immunoSEQ multiplex PCR; the TCRdb copy retains only in-frame clones and omits some. There are 77,000 or so clones in the sample; 94% occur only once, and about 20% lies in the top ten. The chain links TRBV27 to TRBJ2-2; 9 bases fit TRBD1. Sample: CD4+ or CD8+ T cells sorted from blood, taken in a trial of the OX40 agonist ivuxolimab. The clonotype originates from an adult with an advanced solid tumor such as melanoma, head and neck, liver or kidney cancer. The CDR3 here is CASRVGTGTGELFF. The CDR3 DNA reads as TGTGCCAGCAGGGTTGGGACAGGGACCGGGGAGCTGTTTTTT.